This is a list of T cell receptor beta chains from one sample in a study of control samples from healthy donors and cancer patients. TCRdb's table, derived via immunoSEQ multiplex PCR, lists solely in-frame clones and lacks some. The table lists 95,000 to 150,000 clones, approximately 91% of them singletons, with 7.8% in the top ten. The specimen sequenced was blood. The receptors derive from a woman younger than 35 in good health. CDR3s include the opening cysteine and the closing phenylalanine or tryptophan.

J: TRBJ1-6
V: TRBV28
CDR3: CASSSTGYNSPLHF

J: TRBJ2-3
V: TRBV7-9
CDR3: CASSLPRGGGPGDTQYF

J: TRBJ2-3
V: TRBV7-9
CDR3: CASSLAGTGGGETDTQYF

J: TRBJ1-4
V: TRBV15
CDR3: CATSRNRDRQLGFDEKLFF

J: TRBJ1-6
V: TRBV20-1
CDR3: CSASQQSYNSPLHF

J: TRBJ2-3
V: TRBV28
CDR3: CASSAPTSSDTQYF

J: TRBJ2-3
V: TRBV18
CDR3: CASSPGTTSSTDTQYF

J: TRBJ2-5
V: TRBV7-9
CDR3: CASSLTTTETQYF

J: TRBJ2-3
V: TRBV2
CDR3: CASSVEGGAQYF

J: TRBJ2-2
V: TRBV19
CDR3: CASSPGLAGTGELFF

J: TRBJ1-1
V: TRBV7-2
CDR3: CASSSRRAGTEAFF

J: TRBJ2-2
V: TRBV7-3
CDR3: CASSPGGELFF

J: TRBJ1-1
V: TRBV9
CDR3: CASSVEQNTEAFF

J: TRBJ2-2
V: TRBV3-1/TRBV3-2
CDR3: CARTYRVINTGELFF

J: TRBJ2-3
V: TRBV5-6
CDR3: CASWGGIHTDTQYF

J: TRBJ2-5
V: TRBV28
CDR3: CASSPQGSETQYF

J: TRBJ2-7
V: TRBV30
CDR3: CAWSVSVGELYEQYF

J: TRBJ2-3
V: TRBV6-5
CDR3: CASKARDTQYF

J: TRBJ2-6
V: TRBV5-4
CDR3: CASSLIDGGTNSGANVLTF

J: TRBJ1-4
V: TRBV5-1
CDR3: CASSTGHGNEKLFF

J: TRBJ2-1
V: TRBV14
CDR3: CASSQDRWRGDNEQFF

J: TRBJ1-6
V: TRBV6-6
CDR3: CASTSGDGQSPLHF

J: TRBJ2-5
V: TRBV7-9
CDR3: CASSSATGGRETQYF

J: TRBJ2-3
V: TRBV28
CDR3: CASSFSAGTDTQYF